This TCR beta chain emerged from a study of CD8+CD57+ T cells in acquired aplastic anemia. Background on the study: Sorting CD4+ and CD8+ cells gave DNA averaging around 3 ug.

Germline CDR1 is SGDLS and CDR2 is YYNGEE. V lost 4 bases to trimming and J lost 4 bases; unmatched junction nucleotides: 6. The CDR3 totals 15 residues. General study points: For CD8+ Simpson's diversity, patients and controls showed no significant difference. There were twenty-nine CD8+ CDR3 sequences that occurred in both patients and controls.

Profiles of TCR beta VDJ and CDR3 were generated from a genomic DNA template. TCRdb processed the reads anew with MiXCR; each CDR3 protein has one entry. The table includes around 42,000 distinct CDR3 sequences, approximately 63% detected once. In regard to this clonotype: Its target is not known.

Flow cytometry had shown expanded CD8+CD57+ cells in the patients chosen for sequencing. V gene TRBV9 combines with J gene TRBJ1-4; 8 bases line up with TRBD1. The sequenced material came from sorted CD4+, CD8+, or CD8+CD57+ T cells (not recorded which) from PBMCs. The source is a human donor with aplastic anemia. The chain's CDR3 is CASSISGGLNEKLFF. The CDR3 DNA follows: TGTGCCAGCAGCATCTCAGGGGGCCTTAATGAAAAACTGTTTTTT.